This T cell receptor (beta chain) was found in a study of Ad26.COV2.S vaccination and SARS-CoV-2 variants. On the study more broadly: Donor allocation was to the COV1001 Ad26.COV2.S trial arm. Findings of the study overall: After vaccination, substantial breadth of spike-specific CD8+ and CD4+ responses was reported.

Concerning this clone: Its antigen remains unknown.

The data were produced by immunoSEQ multiplex PCR, yet TCRdb's version contains in-frame clones alone and is incomplete. The repertoire holds about 680,000 clones, with roughly 90% as singletons. The treatment here: some 19 received Ad26.COV2.S at low or high dose, single or two shots; about five received placebo; per-sample allocation not given. All samples were drawn on day 63, counting from the first vaccine or placebo injection. Germline CDR1 reads MNHEY; CDR2 reads SVGAGI. This CDR3 spans 15 amino acids. V lost 2 bases, J lost 4 bases, and 15 bases lay in between. The rearrangement uses TRBV6-5 and TRBJ2-7, with TRBD1 as a possible D gene (6 bases). The origin of this receptor is a person aged 18-65 years who received the Ad26.COV2.S COVID-19 vaccine or a placebo. Specimen: peripheral blood, collected in a trial of Ad26.COV2.S vaccine versus placebo. CDR3 nucleotide sequence: TGTGCCAGCAGTTACGCAACAGGGCTCTTTTACGAGCAGTACTTC. This translates into CASSYATGLFYEQYF.